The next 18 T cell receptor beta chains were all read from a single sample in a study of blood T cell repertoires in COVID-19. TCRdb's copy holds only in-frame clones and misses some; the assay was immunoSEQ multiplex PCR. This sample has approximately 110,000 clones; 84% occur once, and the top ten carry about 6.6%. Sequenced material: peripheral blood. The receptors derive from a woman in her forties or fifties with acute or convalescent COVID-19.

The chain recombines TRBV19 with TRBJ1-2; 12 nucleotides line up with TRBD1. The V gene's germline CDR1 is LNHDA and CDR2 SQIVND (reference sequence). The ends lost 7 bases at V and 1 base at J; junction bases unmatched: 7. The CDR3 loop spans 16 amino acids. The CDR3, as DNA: TGTGCCAGTACCACCGGGACAGGGGGCTTTAACTATGGCTACACCTTC. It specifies CASTTGTGGFNYGYTF.

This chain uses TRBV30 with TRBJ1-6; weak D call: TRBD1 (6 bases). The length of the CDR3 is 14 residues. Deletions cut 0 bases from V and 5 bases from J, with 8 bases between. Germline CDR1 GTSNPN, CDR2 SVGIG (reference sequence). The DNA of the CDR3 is TGTGCCTGGAGTGTAGACAGGAATAATTCACCCCTCCACTTT. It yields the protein CAWSVDRNNSPLHF.

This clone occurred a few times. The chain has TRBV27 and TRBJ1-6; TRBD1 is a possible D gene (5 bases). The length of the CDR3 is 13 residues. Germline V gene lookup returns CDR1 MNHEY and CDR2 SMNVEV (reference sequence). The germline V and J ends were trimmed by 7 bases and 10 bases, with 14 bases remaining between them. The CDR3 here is CASKLGLQSPLHF. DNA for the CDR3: TGTGCCAGCAAGCTGGGGCTGCAGTCACCCCTCCACTTT.

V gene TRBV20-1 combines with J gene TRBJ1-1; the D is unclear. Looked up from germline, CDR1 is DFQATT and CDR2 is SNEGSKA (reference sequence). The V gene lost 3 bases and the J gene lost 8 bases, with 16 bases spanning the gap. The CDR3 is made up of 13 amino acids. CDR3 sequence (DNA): TGCAGTGCTAGTGGTGCGGGCCTAGAAGAAGCTTTCTTT. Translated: CSASGAGLEEAFF.

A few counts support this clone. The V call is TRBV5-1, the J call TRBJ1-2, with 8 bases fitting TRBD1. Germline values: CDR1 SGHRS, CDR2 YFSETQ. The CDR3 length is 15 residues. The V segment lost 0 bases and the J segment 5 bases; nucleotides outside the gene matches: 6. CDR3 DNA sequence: TGCGCCAGCAGCTTGGGTACAGGGGGGATGTATGGCTACACCTTC. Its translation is CASSLGTGGMYGYTF. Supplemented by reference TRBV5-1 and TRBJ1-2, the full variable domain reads KAGVTQTPRYLIKTRGQQVTLSCSPISGHRSVSWYQQTPGQGLQFLFEYFSETQRNKGNFPGRFSGRQFSNSRSEMNVSTLELGDSALYLCASSLGTGGMYGYTFGSGTRLTVV.

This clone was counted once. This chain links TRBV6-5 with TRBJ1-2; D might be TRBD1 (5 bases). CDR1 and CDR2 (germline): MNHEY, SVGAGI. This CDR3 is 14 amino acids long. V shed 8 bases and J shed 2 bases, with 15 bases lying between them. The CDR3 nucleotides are TGTGCCAGCGGCTACGTGACAGTCAACTATGGCTACACCTTC. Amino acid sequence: CASGYVTVNYGYTF.

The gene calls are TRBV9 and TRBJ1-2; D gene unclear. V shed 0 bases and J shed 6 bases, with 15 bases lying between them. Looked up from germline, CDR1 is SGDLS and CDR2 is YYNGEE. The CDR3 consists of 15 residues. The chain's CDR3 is CASSVAMSSGDGYTF. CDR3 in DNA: TGTGCCAGCAGCGTAGCGATGTCTTCCGGGGATGGCTACACCTTC.

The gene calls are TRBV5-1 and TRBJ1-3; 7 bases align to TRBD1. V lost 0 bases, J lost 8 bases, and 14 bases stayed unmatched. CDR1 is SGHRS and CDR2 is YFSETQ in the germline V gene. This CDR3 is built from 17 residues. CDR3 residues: CASSLGSTGQGGHTIYF. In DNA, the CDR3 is TGCGCCAGCAGCTTGGGATCTACGGGGCAGGGGGGACACACCATATATTTT.

The CDR3: CASSPRQGNTEAFF. The CDR3 DNA reads as TGTGCCAGCAGCCCTAGACAGGGGAACACTGAAGCTTTCTTT. This sequence joins TRBV4-2 and TRBJ1-1; 7 positions agree with TRBD1. V shed 4 bases, J shed 1 base, and the junction held 3 bases outside the gene matches. The CDR3 covers 14 residues. Germline lookup yields CDR1 LGHNA and CDR2 YNFKEQ.

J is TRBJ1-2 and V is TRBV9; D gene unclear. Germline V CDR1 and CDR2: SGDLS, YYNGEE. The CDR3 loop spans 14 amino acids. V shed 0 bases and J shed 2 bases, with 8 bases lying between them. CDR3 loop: CASSVAHANYGYTF. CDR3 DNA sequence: TGTGCCAGCAGCGTAGCACACGCAAACTATGGCTACACCTTC.

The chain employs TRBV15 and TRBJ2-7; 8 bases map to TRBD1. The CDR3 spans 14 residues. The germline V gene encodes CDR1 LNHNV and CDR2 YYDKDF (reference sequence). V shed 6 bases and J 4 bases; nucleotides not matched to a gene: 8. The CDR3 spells CATSPDRGGYEQYF. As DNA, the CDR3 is TGTGCCACCAGTCCTGACAGGGGAGGATACGAGCAGTACTTC.

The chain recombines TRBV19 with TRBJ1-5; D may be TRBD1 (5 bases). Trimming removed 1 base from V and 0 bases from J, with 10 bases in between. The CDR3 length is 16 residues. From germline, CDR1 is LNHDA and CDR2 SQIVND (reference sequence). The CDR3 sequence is CASSIVAGHSNQPQHF. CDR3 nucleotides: TGTGCCAGTAGTATAGTAGCAGGGCATAGCAATCAGCCCCAGCATTTT.

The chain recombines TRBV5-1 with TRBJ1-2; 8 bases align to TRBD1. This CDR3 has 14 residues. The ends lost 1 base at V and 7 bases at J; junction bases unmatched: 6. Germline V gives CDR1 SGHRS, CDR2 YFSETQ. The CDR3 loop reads CASSLSGQGGGYTF. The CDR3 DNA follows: TGCGCCAGCAGCTTGTCTGGACAGGGTGGTGGCTACACCTTC.

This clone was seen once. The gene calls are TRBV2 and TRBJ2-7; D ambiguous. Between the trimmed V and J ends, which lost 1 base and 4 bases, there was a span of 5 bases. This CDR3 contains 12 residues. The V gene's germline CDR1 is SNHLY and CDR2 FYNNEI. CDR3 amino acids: CASSEGQYEQYF. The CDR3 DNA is TGTGCCAGCAGTGAAGGGCAGTACGAGCAGTACTTC.

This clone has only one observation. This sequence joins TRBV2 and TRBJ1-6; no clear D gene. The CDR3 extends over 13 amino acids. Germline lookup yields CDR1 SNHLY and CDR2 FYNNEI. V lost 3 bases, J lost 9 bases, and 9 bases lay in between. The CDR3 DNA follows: TGTGCCAGCAGTGACAGAATAAGTTCACCCCTCCACTTT. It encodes CASSDRISSPLHF. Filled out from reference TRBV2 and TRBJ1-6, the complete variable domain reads EPEVTQTPSHQVTQMGQEVILRCVPISNHLYFYWYRQILGQKVEFLVSFYNNEISEKSEIFDDQFSVERPDGSNFTLKIRSTKLEDSAMYFCASSDRISSPLHFGNGTRLTVT.

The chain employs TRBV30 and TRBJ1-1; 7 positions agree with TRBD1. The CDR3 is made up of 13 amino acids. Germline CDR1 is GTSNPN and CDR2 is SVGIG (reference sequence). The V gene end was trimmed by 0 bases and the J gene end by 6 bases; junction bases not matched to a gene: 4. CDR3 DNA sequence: TGTGCCTGGAGTGTAAAGGGGGCGCCTGAAGCTTTCTTT. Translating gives CAWSVKGAPEAFF.

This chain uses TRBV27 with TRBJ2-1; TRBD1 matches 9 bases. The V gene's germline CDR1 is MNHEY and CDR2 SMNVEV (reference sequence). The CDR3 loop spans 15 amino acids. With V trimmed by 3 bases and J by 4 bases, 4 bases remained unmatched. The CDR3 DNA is TGTGCCAGCAGTTTGGGACAGGGATCATACAATGAGCAGTTCTTC. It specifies CASSLGQGSYNEQFF.

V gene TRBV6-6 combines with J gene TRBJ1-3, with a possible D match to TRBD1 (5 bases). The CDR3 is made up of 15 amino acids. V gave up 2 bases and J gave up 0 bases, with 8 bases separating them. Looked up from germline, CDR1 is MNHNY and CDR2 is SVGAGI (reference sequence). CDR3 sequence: CASSYGGGSGNTIYF. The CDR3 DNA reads TGTGCCAGCAGTTACGGGGGGGGCTCTGGAAACACCATATATTTT.